Described below is a single T cell receptor beta chain sequence and its context. Its antigen is unknown. These data come from a study of CXCR3-negative and CXCR3-positive naive CD8 T cells. Study-wide findings and caveats: Diversity was high in both naive subsets and much lower in memory cells. Comparison of naive cells showed more hydrophobic TRB CDR3s in CXCR3-positive than in CXCR3-negative naive cells. Researchers reported similar TRBV-TRBJ usage in naive CXCR3-negative and CXCR3-positive cells, though memory differed.

This CDR3 is 16 amino acids long. Sorts performed in triplicate captured roughly 300,000 cells each from every CD8+ T cell subset. With UMI labels, 5' RACE was used to prepare the TRB cDNA libraries. From the 5' RACE reads, TCRdb lists one entry per CDR3 protein and no DNA. In total, the table holds some 54,000 distinct CDR3 sequences. The sample consisted of naive CXCR3+ CD8+ T cells from blood. This sample's subset: CD45RO-CCR7+CD27+CD95- naive CD8+ T cells expressing CXCR3 (TNR3+). This chain links TRBV12-3 or TRBV12-4 with TRBJ1-5. This sequence originates from a human donor in good health. Some clones in this sample may be carry-over from other donors' samples. This CDR3 is CASSSPGRDSNQPQHF.